The 8 T cell receptor beta chains below all came from one sample that was sequenced in a study of T-cell reconstitution after alpha-beta-depleted transplantation in children. Preparation of the TCRbeta library was carried out with unique molecular identifiers. TCRdb used MiXCR to reprocess the PCR reads, holding one entry per CDR3 protein. The sample includes fewer than 700,000 distinct CDR3 sequences, about 23% of them seen just once. The input for sequencing was PBMCs, mostly from graft donor cells, taken 360 days after TCRalphabeta/CD19-depleted stem cell transplant. The receptors stem from a boy under two years old who had a stem cell transplant for acute myeloid leukemia, so the T cells may come from the graft donor.

This chain links TRBV20-1 with TRBJ2-3; tentatively, D is TRBD1 (5 bases). V dropped 7 bases and J dropped 4 bases, with 12 bases sitting between them. The CDR3 spans 12 residues. The germline CDR1 and CDR2 sequences are DFQATT and SNEGSKA (reference sequence). CDR3 DNA: TGCAGTGTGGGGCCTCGCCCAGATACGCAGTATTTT. Encoded protein: CSVGPRPDTQYF.

This clonotype was found many times. The genes are TRBV20-1 and TRBJ1-1; 7 nucleotides line up with TRBD1. The germline CDR1 and CDR2 sequences are DFQATT and SNEGSKA (reference sequence). V was pared by 2 bases and J by 8 bases, with 17 bases of the junction left unmatched. The CDR3 contains 16 residues. The CDR3 reads CSARLRGRMDVYEAFF. The CDR3 DNA follows: TGCAGTGCTAGACTTAGGGGGCGCATGGACGTATACGAAGCTTTCTTT.

This clonotype was seen more than once but under ten times. CDR3 residues: CSARGLTGDEQYF. CDR3 bases: TGCAGTGCTAGGGGGCTGACAGGGGACGAGCAGTACTTC. V and J are TRBV20-1 and TRBJ2-7, with 8 bases aligning to TRBD1. The length of the CDR3 is 13 residues. J was trimmed by 5 bases and V by 3 bases; bases with no gene match: 6. Germline values: CDR1 DFQATT, CDR2 SNEGSKA (reference sequence).

Only a few counts were recorded for this clonotype. The CDR3 does not end in the conserved phenylalanine or tryptophan, so this is likely a read error. J is TRBJ1-6 and V is TRBV9; 8 positions match TRBD1. With V trimmed by 3 bases and J by 6 bases, 8 bases remained unmatched. This CDR3 spans 16 amino acids. Germline loops: CDR1 SGDLS, CDR2 YYNGEE. CDR3 bases: TGTGCCAGCAGCGGTTCCCCGGACAGGGTTAATTCACCCCTCCACCTT. Protein product: CASSGSPDRVNSPLHL.

This clonotype showed up just a few times. The chain couples TRBV7-2 to TRBJ2-3, with 12 bases lining up with TRBD2. With 5 bases clipped from V and 14 bases from J, the junction kept 5 bases outside the gene matches. Germline values: CDR1 SGHTA, CDR2 FQGNSA. The CDR3 runs 12 residues. The CDR3 sequence: CASSIPGLAGYF. Here the CDR3 DNA reads TGTGCCAGCAGCATACCGGGACTAGCGGGGTATTTT. The entire variable domain, with the rest obtained from reference TRBV7-2 and TRBJ2-3, is as follows: GAGVSQSPSNKVTEKGKDVELRCDPISGHTALYWYRQSLGQGLEFLIYFQGNSAPDKSGLPSDRFSAERTGGSVSTLTIQRTQQEDSAVYLCASSIPGLAGYFGPGTRLTVL.

The CDR3 DNA sequence: TGCGCCAGCAGCCAAGGATGGGCTAGCGCTAACAATGAGCAGTTCTTC. It specifies CASSQGWASANNEQFF. This rearrangement joins TRBV4-1 to TRBJ2-1, with D possibly matching TRBD2 (6 bases). This CDR3 comprises 16 residues. Germline loops: CDR1 MGHRA, CDR2 YSYEKL. V shed 1 base and J shed 5 bases, with 15 bases lying between them.

This chain connects TRBV29-1 to TRBJ2-3; D is perhaps TRBD2 (6 bases). The germline V and J ends were trimmed by 4 bases and 8 bases, with 16 bases remaining between them. CDR3 length: 13 residues. Germline V CDR1 and CDR2: SQVTM, ANQGSEA. The CDR3 here is CSVVTSGSGTQYF. CDR3 coding DNA: TGCAGCGTTGTCACGTCCGGGAGTGGTACGCAGTATTTT.

This clonotype has a count of ten or more. V and J are TRBV6-6 and TRBJ2-7; 9 bases line up with TRBD2. J lost 3 bases, V lost 5 bases, and 2 bases had no gene match. The CDR3 sequence is 13 residues long. CDR1 is MNHNY, CDR2 SVGAGI, per germline (reference sequence). The CDR3 nucleotides are TGTGCCAGCAGTGAGACTAGCGGCTACGAGCAGTACGTC. It specifies CASSETSGYEQYV.